This is a list of T cell receptor beta chains from one sample in a study of post-analysis software for immune sequencing data. Using its own MiXCR run on the PCR reads, TCRdb lists one record per CDR3 protein. The table records some 450,000 distinct CDR3 sequences, roughly 45% of them present only once. The specimen sequenced was blood. The source is a girl between 5 and 17 years old with multiple sclerosis. Both conserved end residues are part of each CDR3.

CDR3aa	v_gene	j_gene
CASSPPAGGRDTQYF	TRBV5-1	TRBJ2-3
CASSLKMGEGTEAFF	TRBV7-3	TRBJ1-1
CASSDSEGQPQHF	TRBV6-4	TRBJ1-5
CASSQGTDQETQYF	TRBV6-5	TRBJ2-5
CASSLELPATNEKLFF	TRBV5-1	TRBJ1-4
CASSQRGGSRDEQFF	TRBV11-3	TRBJ2-1
CSVVTQGYLDIQYF	TRBV29-1	TRBJ2-4
CASSFWDRVYEQYF	TRBV12-3/TRBV12-4	TRBJ2-7
CSANDRGNEQFF	TRBV20-1	TRBJ2-1
CSVGARGAEAFF	TRBV29-1	TRBJ1-1
CASNNGQGTQPQHF	TRBV6-2/TRBV6-3	TRBJ1-5
CASSLGTTQYF	TRBV12-3/TRBV12-4	TRBJ2-5
CASSYERGGFEQYF	TRBV7-9	NA
CASTGTGRNQPQHF	TRBV12-3/TRBV12-4	TRBJ1-5
CAISETILEGYEQYF	TRBV10-3	NA
CASSQGLAGGGQENEQFF	TRBV3-1	TRBJ2-1
CSAREPFSGTGDTQYF	TRBV20-1	TRBJ2-3